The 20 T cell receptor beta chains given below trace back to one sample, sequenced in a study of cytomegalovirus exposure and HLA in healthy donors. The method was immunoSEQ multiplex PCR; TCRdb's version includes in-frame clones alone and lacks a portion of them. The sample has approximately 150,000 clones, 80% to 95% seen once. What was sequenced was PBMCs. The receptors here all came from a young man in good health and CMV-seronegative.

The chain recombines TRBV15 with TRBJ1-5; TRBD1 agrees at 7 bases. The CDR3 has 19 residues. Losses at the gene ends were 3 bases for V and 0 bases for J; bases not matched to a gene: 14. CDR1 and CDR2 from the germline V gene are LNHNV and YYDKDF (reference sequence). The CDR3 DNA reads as TGTGCCACCAGCAGGGACATTCCAGGGGGGCAAAATAGCAATCAGCCCCAGCATTTT. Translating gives CATSRDIPGGQNSNQPQHF.

CDR3 region: CASRKDKARGYTF. The CDR3 nucleotides read TGTGCCAGCAGAAAGGACAAAGCTAGAGGCTACACCTTC. The genes are TRBV27 and TRBJ1-2; possibly TRBD1 for D (5 bases). Trimming left V 6 bases short and J 8 bases short, with 16 bases between. Per germline, CDR1 MNHEY and CDR2 SMNVEV (reference sequence). The CDR3 extends over 13 amino acids.

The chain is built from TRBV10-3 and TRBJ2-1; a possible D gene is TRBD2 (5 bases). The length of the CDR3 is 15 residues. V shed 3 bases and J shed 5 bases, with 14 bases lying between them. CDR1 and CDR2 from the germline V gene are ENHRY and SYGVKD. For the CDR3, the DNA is TGTGCCATCAGTGACTCCGGGATAGGCCACAATGAGCAGTTCTTC. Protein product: CAISDSGIGHNEQFF.

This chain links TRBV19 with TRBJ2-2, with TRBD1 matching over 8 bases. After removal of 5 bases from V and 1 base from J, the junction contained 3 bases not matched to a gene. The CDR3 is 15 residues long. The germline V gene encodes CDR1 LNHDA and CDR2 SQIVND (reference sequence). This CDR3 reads CASSLGQVNTGELFF. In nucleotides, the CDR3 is TGTGCCAGTAGTCTGGGACAGGTGAACACCGGGGAGCTGTTTTTT.

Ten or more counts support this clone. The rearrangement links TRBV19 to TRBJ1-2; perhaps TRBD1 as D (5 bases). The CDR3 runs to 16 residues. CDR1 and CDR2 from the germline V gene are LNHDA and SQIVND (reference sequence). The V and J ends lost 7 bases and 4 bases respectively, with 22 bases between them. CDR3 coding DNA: TGTGCCAGTACCCACTTCCGGCAGGGCCAAGGCTATGGCTACACCTTC. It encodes CASTHFRQGQGYGYTF.

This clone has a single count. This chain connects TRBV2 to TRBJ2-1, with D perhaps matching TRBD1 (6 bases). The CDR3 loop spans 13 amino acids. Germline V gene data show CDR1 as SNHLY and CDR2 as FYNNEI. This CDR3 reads CARRTDELNEQFF. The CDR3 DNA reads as TGTGCGAGGCGGACAGACGAACTCAATGAGCAGTTCTTC.

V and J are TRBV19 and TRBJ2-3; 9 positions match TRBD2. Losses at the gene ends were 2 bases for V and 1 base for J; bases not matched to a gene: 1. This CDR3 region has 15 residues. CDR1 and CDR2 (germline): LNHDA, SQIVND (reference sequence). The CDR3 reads CASSIQREGTDTQYF. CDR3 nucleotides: TGTGCCAGTAGTATACAGCGGGAGGGCACAGATACGCAGTATTTT.

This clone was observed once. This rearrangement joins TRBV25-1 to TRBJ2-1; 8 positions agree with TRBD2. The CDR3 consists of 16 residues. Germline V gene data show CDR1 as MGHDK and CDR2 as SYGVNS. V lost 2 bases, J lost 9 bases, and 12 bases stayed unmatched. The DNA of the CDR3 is TGTGCCAGCAGTGAACCTGGGACTAGAGCCTCGGCTGAGCAGTTCTTC. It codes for CASSEPGTRASAEQFF. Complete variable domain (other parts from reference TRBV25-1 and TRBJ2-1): EADIYQTPRYLVIGTGKKITLECSQTMGHDKMYWYQQDPGMELHLIHYSYGVNSTEKGDLSSESTVSRIRTEHFPLTLESARPSHTSQYLCASSEPGTRASAEQFFGPGTRLTVL.

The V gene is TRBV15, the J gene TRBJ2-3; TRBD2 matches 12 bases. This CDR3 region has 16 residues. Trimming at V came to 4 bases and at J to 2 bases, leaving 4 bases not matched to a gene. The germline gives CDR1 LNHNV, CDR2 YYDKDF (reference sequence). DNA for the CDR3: TGTGCCACCAGCACCGGGACTAGCGGGTCCACAGATACGCAGTATTTT. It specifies CATSTGTSGSTDTQYF.

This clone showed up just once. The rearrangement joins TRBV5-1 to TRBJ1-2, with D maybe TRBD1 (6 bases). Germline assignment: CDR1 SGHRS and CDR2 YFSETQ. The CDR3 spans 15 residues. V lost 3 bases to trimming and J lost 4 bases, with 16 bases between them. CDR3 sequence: CASSYRDQGLYGYTF. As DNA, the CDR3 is TGCGCCAGCAGCTACCGGGACCAGGGGCTCTATGGCTACACCTTC.

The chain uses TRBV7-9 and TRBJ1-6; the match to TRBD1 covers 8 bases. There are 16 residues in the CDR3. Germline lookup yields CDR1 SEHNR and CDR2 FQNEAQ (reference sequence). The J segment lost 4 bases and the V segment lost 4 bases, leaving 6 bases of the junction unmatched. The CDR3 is CASSSGQGGYNSPLHF. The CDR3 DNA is TGTGCCAGCAGCTCCGGACAGGGAGGGTATAATTCACCCCTCCACTTT.

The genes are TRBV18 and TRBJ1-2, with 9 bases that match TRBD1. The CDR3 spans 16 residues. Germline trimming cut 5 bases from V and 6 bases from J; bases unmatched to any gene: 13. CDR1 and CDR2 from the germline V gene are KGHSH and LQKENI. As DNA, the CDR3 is TGTGCCAGCTCAGCAACGATACCACAGGGGGCGAATGGCTACACCTTC. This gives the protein CASSATIPQGANGYTF.

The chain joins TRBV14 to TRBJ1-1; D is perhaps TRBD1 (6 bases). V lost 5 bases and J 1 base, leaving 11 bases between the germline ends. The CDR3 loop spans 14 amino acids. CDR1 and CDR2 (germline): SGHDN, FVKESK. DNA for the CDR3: TGTGCCAGCAGCTTGGGACATCCGAACACTGAAGCTTTCTTT. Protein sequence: CASSLGHPNTEAFF.

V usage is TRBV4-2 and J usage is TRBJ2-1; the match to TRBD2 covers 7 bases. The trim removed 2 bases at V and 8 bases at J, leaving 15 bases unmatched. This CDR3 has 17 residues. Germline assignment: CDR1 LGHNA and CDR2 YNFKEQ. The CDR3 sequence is CASSQPSSGGGSDEQFF. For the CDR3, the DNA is TGTGCCAGCAGCCAACCCTCTAGTGGGGGGGGTAGCGATGAGCAGTTCTTC.

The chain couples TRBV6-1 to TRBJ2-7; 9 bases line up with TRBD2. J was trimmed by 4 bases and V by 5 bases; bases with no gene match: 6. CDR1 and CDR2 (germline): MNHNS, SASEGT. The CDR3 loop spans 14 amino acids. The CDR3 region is CASSLAGGPYEQYV. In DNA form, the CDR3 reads TGTGCCAGCAGTCTCGCGGGAGGGCCTTACGAGCAGTACGTC.

The DNA of the CDR3 is TGTGCCAGCAGTCGGGCCGCGGCGGGAGTATCTCTGTTCTTC. Protein sequence: CASSRAAAGVSLFF. The chain uses TRBV28 and TRBJ2-1; 7 nucleotides match TRBD2. CDR1 is MDHEN and CDR2 is SYDVKM in the germline V gene. Losses at the gene ends were 5 bases for V and 15 bases for J; bases not matched to a gene: 16. The length of the CDR3 is 14 residues.

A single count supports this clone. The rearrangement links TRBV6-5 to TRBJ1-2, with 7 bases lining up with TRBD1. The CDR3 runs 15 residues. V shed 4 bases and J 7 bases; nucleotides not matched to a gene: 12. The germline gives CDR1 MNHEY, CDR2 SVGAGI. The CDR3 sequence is CASSSQTTGEAGYTF. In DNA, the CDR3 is TGTGCCAGCAGTTCCCAAACCACAGGGGAGGCTGGCTACACCTTC.

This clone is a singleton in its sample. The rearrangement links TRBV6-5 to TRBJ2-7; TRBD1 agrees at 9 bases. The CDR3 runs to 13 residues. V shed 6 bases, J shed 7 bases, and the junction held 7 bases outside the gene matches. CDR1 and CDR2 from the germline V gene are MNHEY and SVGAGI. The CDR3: CASRDRGVWEQYF. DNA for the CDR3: TGTGCCAGCAGGGACAGGGGTGTATGGGAGCAGTACTTC.

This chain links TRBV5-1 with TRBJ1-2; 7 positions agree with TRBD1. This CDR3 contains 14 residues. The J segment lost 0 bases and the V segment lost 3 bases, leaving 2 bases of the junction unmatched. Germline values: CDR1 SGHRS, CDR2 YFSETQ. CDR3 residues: CASSSGTANYGYTF. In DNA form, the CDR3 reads TGCGCCAGCAGCTCCGGGACAGCTAACTATGGCTACACCTTC.

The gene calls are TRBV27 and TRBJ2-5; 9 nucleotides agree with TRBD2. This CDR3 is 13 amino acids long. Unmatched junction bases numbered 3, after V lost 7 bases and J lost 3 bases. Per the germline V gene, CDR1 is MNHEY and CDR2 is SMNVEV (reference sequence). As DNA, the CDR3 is TGTGCCAGCATAGCGGGGGACAAAGAGACCCAGTACTTC. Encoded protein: CASIAGDKETQYF.